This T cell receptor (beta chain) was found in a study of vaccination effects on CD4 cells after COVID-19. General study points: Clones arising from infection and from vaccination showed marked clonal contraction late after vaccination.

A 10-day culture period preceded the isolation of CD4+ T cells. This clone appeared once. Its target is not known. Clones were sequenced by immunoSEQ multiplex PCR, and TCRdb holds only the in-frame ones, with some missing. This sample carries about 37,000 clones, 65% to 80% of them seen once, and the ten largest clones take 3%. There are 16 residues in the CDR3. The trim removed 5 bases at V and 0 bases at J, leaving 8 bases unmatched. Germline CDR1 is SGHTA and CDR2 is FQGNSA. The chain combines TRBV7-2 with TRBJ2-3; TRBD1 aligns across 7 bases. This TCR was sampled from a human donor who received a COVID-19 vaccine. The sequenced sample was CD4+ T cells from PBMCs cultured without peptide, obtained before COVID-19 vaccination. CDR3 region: CASSLQGVPSTDTQYF. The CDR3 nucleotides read TGTGCCAGCAGCCTCCAGGGGGTCCCTAGCACAGATACGCAGTATTTT.